This TCR beta chain was sequenced in a study of CXCR3-negative and CXCR3-positive naive CD8 T cells. Regarding the study as a whole: TRB CDR3s of CXCR3-positive naive cells were more hydrophobic than those of CXCR3-negative naive cells.

About this clonotype: No antigen is known for it.

Germline V lookup: CDR1 SGHDN, CDR2 FVKESK. The CDR3 extends over 16 amino acids. UMI-labeled TRB cDNA libraries were prepared by 5' RACE. Using the 5' RACE reads, TCRdb records one entry per CDR3 protein without DNA. The listing records approximately 120,000 distinct CDR3 sequences. The chain couples TRBV14 to TRBJ2-7. The sequence derives from a human donor in good health. Some clones in this sample may be carry-over from other donors' samples. The specimen sequenced was naive CXCR3+ CD8+ T cells from blood. Subset indicated: CD45RO-CCR7+CD27+CD95- naive CD8+ T cells expressing CXCR3 (TNR3+). The CDR3 spells CASGQELRQITYEQYF.